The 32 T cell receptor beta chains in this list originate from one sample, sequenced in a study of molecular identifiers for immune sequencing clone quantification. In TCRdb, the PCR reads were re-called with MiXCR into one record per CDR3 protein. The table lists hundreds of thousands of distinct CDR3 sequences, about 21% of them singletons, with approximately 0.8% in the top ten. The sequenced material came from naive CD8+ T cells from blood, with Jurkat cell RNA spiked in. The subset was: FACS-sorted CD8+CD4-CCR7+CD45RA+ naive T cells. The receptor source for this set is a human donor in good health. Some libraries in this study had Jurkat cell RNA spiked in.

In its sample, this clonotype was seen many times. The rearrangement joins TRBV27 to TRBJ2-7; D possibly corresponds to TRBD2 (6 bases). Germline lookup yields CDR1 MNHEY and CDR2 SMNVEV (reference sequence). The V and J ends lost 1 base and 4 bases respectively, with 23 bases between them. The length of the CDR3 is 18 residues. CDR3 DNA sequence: TGTGCCAGCAGTTTATTACGGCCGGGACTCGAGATCCAATACGAGCAGTACTTC. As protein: CASSLLRPGLEIQYEQYF.

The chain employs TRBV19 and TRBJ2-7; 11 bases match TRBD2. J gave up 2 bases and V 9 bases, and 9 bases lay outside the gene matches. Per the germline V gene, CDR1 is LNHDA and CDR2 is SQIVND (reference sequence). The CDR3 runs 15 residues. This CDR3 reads CASADSGGGAYEQYF. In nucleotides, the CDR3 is TGTGCCAGCGCGGATAGCGGGGGGGGAGCCTACGAGCAGTACTTC.

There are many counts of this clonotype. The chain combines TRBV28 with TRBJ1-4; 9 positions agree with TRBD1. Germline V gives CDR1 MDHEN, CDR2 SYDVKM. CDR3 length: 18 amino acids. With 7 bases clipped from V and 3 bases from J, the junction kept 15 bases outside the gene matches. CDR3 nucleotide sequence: TGTGCCAGCACATACGGACAGGGGCTGATCTCGGCTAATGAAAAACTGTTTTTT. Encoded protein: CASTYGQGLISANEKLFF.

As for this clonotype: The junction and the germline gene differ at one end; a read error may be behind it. The CDR3 loop reads CASSLALGTEGLSF. CDR3 bases: TGCGCCAGCAGCTTGGCGTTGGGGACGGAGGGACTGTCTTTT. The gene calls are TRBV5-1 and TRBJ1-4; a possible D gene is TRBD1 (5 bases). The CDR3 consists of 14 residues. The germline gives CDR1 SGHRS, CDR2 YFSETQ.

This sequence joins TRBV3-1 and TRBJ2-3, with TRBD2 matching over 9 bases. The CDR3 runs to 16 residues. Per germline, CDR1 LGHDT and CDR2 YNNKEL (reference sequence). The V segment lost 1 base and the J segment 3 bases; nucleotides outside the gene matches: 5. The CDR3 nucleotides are TGTGCCAGCAGCCAAGGGGTTAGCGGGAGTACAGATACGCAGTATTTT. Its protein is CASSQGVSGSTDTQYF.

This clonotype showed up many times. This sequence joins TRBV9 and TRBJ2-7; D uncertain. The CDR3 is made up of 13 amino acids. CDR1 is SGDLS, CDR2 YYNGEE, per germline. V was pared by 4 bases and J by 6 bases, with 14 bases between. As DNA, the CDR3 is TGTGCCAGCAGCCTCCAGTTTACCGGCGAGCAGTACTTC. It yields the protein CASSLQFTGEQYF.

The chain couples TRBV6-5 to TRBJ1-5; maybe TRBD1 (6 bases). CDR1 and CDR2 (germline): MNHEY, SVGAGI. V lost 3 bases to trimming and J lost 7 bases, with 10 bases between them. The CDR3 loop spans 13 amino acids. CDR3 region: CASSYSRGQPQHF. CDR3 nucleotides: TGTGCCAGCAGTTATTCCAGGGGCCAGCCCCAGCATTTT.

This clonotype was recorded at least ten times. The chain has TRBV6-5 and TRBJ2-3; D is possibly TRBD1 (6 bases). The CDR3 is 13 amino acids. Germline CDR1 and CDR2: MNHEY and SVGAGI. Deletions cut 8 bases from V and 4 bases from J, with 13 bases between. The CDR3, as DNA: TGTGCCAGCCTACCACAGGGATCAGATACGCAGTATTTT. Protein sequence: CASLPQGSDTQYF.

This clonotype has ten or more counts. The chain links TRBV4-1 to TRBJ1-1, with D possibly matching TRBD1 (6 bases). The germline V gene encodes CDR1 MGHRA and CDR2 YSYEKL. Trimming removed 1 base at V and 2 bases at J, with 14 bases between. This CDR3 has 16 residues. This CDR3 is CASSQGRQVGNTEAFF. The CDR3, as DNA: TGCGCCAGCAGCCAAGGACGACAGGTTGGCAACACTGAAGCTTTCTTT.

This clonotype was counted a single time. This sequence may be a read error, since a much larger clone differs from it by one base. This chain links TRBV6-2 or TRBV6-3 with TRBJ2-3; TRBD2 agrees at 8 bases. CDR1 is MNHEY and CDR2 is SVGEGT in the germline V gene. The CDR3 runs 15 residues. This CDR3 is CVSSFLAGTQDTQYF. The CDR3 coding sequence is TGTGTCAGCAGTTTCTTAGCGGGAACTCAAGATACGCAGTATTTT.

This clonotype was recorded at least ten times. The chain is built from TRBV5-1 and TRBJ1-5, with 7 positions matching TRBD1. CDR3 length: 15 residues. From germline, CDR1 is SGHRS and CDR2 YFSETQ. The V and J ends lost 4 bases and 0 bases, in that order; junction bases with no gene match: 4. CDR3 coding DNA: TGCGCCAGCAGCCTGACAGGGAATAGCAATCAGCCCCAGCATTTT. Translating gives CASSLTGNSNQPQHF.

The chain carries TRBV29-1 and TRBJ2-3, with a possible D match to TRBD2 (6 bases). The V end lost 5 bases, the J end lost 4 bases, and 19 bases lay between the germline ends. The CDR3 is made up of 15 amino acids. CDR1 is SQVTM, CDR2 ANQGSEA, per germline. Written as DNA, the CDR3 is TGCAGCGTTCTCGGGGGTCGAGGGAGCGCAGATACGCAGTATTTT. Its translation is CSVLGGRGSADTQYF.

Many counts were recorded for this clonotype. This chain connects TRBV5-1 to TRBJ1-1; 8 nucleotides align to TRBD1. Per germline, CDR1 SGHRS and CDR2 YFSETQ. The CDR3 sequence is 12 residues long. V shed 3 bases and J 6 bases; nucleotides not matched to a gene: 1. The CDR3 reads CASSSQGAEAFF. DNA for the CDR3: TGCGCCAGCAGCTCACAGGGGGCTGAAGCTTTCTTT.

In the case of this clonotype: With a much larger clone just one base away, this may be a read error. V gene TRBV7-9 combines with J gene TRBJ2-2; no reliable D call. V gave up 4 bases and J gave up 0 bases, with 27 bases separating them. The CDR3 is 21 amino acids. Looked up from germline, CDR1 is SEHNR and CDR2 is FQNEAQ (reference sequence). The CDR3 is CASSSSPLTSPDAPNTGELFF. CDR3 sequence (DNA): TGTGCCAGCAGCTCATCTCCCCTCACTTCACCTGACGCTCCGAACACCGGGGAGCTGTTTTTT.

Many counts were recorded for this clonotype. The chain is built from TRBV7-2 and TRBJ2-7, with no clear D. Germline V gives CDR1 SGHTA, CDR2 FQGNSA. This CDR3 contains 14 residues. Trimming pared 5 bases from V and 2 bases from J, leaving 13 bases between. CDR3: CASSPWPGAYEQYF. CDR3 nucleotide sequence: TGTGCCAGCAGCCCCTGGCCAGGAGCCTACGAGCAGTACTTC.

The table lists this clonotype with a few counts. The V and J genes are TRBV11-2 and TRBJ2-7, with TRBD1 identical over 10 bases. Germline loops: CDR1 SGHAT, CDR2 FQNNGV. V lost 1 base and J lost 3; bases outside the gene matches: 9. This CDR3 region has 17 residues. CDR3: CASSLGFGTGDNYEQYF. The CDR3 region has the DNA TGTGCCAGCAGCTTAGGGTTCGGGACAGGGGACAACTACGAGCAGTACTTC. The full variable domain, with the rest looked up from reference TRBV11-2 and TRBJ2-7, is EAGVAQSPRYKIIEKRQSVAFWCNPISGHATLYWYQQILGQGPKLLIQFQNNGVVDDSQLPKDRFSAERLKGVDSTLKIQPAKLEDSAVYLCASSLGFGTGDNYEQYFGPGTRLTVT.

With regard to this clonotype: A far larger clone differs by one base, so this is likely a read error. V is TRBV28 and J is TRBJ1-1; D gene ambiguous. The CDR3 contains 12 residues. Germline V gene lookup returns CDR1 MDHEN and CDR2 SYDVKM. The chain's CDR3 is CANSPSNTEAFF. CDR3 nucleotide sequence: TGTGCCAACAGTCCAAGTAACACTGAAGCTTTCTTT.

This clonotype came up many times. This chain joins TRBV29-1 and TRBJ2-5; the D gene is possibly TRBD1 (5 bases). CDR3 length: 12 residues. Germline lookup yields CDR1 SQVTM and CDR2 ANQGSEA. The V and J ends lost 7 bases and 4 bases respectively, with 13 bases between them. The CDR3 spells CSAEWGGETQYF. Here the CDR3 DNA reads TGCAGCGCCGAGTGGGGCGGAGAGACCCAGTACTTC.

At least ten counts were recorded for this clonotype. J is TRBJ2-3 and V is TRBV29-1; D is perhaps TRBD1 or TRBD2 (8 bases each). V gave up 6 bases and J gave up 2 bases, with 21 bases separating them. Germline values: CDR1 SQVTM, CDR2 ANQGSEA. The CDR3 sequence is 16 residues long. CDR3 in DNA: TGCAGCGTCCGAGGACAGGGACTAGTTCTCACAGATACGCAGTATTTT. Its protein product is CSVRGQGLVLTDTQYF.

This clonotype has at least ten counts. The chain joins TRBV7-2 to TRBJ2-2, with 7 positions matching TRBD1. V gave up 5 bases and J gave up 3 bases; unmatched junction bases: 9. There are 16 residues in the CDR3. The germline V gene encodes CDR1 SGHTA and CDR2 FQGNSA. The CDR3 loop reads CASSEVGTDYTGELFF. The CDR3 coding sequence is TGTGCCAGCAGCGAGGTGGGGACAGACTACACCGGGGAGCTGTTTTTT.

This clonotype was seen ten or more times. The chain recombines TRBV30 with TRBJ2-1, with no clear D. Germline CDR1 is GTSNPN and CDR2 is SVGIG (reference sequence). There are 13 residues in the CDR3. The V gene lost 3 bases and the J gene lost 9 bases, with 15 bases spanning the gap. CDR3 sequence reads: CAWRTTVFSEQFF. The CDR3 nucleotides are TGTGCCTGGAGGACCACAGTTTTCAGTGAGCAGTTCTTC.

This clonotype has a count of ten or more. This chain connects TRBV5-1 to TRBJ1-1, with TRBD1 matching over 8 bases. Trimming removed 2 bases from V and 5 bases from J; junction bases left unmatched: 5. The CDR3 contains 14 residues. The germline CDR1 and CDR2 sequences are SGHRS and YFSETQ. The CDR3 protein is CASSFPGGETEAFF. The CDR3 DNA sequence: TGCGCCAGCAGCTTCCCAGGGGGCGAGACTGAAGCTTTCTTT.

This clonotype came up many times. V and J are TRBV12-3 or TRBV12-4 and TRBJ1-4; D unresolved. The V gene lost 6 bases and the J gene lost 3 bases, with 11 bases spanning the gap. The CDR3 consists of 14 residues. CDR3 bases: TGTGCCAGCAGGCGATGGGGTTCTAATGAAAAACTGTTTTTT. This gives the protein CASRRWGSNEKLFF.

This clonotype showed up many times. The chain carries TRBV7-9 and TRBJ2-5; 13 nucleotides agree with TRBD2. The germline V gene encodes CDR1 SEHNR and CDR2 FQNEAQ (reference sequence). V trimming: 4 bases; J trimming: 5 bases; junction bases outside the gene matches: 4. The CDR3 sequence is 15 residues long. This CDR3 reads CASSWTSGGFETQYF. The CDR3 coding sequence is TGTGCCAGCAGCTGGACTAGCGGGGGCTTCGAGACCCAGTACTTC.

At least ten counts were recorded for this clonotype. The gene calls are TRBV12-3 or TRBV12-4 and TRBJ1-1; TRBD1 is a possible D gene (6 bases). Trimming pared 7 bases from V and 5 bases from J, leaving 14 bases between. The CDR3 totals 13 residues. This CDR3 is CASTPGGATEAFF. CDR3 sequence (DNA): TGTGCCAGCACCCCGGGGGGGGCAACTGAAGCTTTCTTT.

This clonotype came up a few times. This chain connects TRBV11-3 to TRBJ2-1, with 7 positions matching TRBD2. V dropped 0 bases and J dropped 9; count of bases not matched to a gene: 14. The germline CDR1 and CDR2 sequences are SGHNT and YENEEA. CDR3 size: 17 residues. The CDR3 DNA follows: TGTGCCAGCAGCTTAGATCGTGGCCTAGCGGTACGGGGTGAGCAGTTCTTC. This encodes CASSLDRGLAVRGEQFF.

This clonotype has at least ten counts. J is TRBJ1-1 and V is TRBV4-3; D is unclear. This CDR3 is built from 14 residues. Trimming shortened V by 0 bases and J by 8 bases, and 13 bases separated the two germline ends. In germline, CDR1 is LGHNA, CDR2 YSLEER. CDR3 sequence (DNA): TGCGCCAGCAGCCAAGATTTCGGGCCGGGGGAAGCTTTCTTT. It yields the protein CASSQDFGPGEAFF.

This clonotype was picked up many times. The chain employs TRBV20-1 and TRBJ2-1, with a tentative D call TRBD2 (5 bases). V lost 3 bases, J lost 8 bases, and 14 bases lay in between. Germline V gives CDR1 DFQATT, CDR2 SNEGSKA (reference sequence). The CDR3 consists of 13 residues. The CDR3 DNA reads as TGCAGTGCTAGGCACACTCCCGGGGATGAGCAGTTCTTC. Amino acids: CSARHTPGDEQFF.

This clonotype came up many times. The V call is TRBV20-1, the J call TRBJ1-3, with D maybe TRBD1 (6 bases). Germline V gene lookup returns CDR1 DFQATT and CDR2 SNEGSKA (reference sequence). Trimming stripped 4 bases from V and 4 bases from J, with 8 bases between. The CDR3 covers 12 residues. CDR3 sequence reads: CSATGVGNTIYF. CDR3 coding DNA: TGCAGTGCTACAGGGGTCGGAAACACCATATATTTT.

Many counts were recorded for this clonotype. CDR3 nucleotides: TGTGCCAGCAGCTCCCCCCCCGGGACTAAAAGCGGGAATGAGCAGTTCTTC. Residues: CASSSPPGTKSGNEQFF. The chain uses TRBV7-2 and TRBJ2-1, with 7 bases lining up with TRBD2. V dropped 4 bases and J dropped 7; count of bases not matched to a gene: 16. This CDR3 is built from 17 residues. From germline, CDR1 is SGHTA and CDR2 FQGNSA.

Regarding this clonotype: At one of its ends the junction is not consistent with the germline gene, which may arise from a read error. CDR3 DNA: TGTGCCAGCAGCTTGGATGGACAGGGACCTCAAGGGGGGCAGGACTTC. Translating gives CASSLDGQGPQGGQDF. The rearrangement joins TRBV5-3 to TRBJ2-7; 8 positions agree with TRBD1. TRBV5-3 is an ORF, with its function uncertain. There are 16 residues in the CDR3.

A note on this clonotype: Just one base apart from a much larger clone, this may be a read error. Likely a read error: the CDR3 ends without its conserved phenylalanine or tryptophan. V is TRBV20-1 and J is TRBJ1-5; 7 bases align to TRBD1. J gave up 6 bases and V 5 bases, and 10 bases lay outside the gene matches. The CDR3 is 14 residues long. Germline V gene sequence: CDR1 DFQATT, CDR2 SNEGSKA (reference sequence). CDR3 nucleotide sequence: TGCAGTGCTGCGGACAGGACAATGATTCAGCCCCAGCATTTG. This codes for CSAADRTMIQPQHL.